A selection of T cell receptor beta chains follows, all from one sample in a study of blood T cell repertoires in COVID-19. Profiled with immunoSEQ multiplex PCR; TCRdb holds only in-frame clones, not every one. This sample has under 200,000 clones, with approximately 85% found just once. The source material was peripheral blood. These TCRs come from a woman aged 55-70 years with COVID-19, enrolled during active disease. The CDR3 runs from the conserved cysteine through the conserved F or W. The D gene is left open where the match is weak.

CDR3 | D | J | V
CASRESYRVLEEKLFF | - | TRBJ1-4 | TRBV28
CASSKGQSNEKLFF | TRBD1 | TRBJ1-4 | TRBV6-5
CASSSGPGILDTQYF | - | TRBJ2-3 | TRBV5-1
CAWSRNRGGADTQYF | TRBD2 | TRBJ2-3 | TRBV30
CASTGLQETQYF | - | TRBJ2-5 | TRBV28
CASSGRDRVRPTNEKLFF | TRBD1 | TRBJ1-4 | TRBV9
CASSLPLGTGMGGYTF | TRBD1 | TRBJ1-2 | TRBV5-4
CASSLRGLAGVTGELFF | TRBD2 | TRBJ2-2 | TRBV28
CASSPASGGYNEQFF | TRBD2 | TRBJ2-1 | TRBV18
CASRQGVDEQYF | TRBD1 | TRBJ2-7 | TRBV6-5
CASSFGQGNTEAFF | TRBD1 | TRBJ1-1 | TRBV11-2
CASSLRNGNTDTQYF | - | TRBJ2-3 | TRBV11-3
CASSARQGQGNTIYF | TRBD1 | TRBJ1-3 | TRBV4-1
CASSPTTGSNQPQHF | - | TRBJ1-5 | TRBV27
CASSTGGGGNEKLFF | - | TRBJ1-4 | TRBV6-5
CASSLVAGGQGLVTQYF | TRBD1 | TRBJ2-3 | TRBV7-6
CASSYLPAGVLYGF | TRBD2 | TRBJ2-3 | TRBV6-6
CASSSDYTGELFF | - | TRBJ2-2 | TRBV18
CATSTRGEQYF | - | TRBJ2-7 | TRBV27
CASSPKGGAGSGVEQYF | - | TRBJ2-7 | TRBV7-6
CASSYWGEAPYEQYF | - | TRBJ2-7 | TRBV6-2/TRBV6-3
CASSLVELSGSYEQYF | - | TRBJ2-7 | TRBV5-1
CASSRGNTGELFF | - | TRBJ2-2 | TRBV27
CASSRDRGEDTDTQYF | TRBD1 | TRBJ2-3 | TRBV6-6
CASSRGREEPQHF | - | TRBJ1-5 | TRBV7-9
CASSSNQPQHF | - | TRBJ1-5 | TRBV6-6
CASSPLGQGLYEQYF | TRBD1 | TRBJ2-7 | TRBV28
CASSPASGTGYTF | TRBD1 | TRBJ1-2 | TRBV9
CASSQGRGNTIYF | - | TRBJ1-3 | TRBV4-1
CATSSRSTGENSGNEQFF | TRBD1 | TRBJ2-1 | TRBV15
CASSLGQGMGTEAFF | TRBD1 | TRBJ1-1 | TRBV5-4
CASSTRTSGRGEQFF | TRBD2 | TRBJ2-1 | TRBV7-9
CAWSKTPGLAGVGEQFF | TRBD2 | TRBJ2-1 | TRBV30
CASSFPGFSGSALSNTGELFF | TRBD2 | TRBJ2-2 | TRBV7-3
CASRGAGTGAYEQYF | TRBD1 | TRBJ2-7 | TRBV19
CASAADSNTGELFF | - | TRBJ2-2 | TRBV7-9
CASSLTYGGSNQPQHF | - | TRBJ1-5 | TRBV5-6
CSAVSPRFF | - | TRBJ2-1 | TRBV20-1
CASSARTSGISTDTQYF | TRBD2 | TRBJ2-3 | TRBV7-2
CASSQDKALLVYNEQFF | - | TRBJ2-1 | TRBV14
CASSVAGGPYEQYF | TRBD2 | TRBJ2-7 | TRBV28
CASRPDRVSETQYF | TRBD1 | TRBJ2-5 | TRBV6-5
CASSLQRLAGVEQFF | TRBD2 | TRBJ2-1 | TRBV3-1/TRBV3-2
CASSAHGISGNTIYF | - | TRBJ1-3 | TRBV28